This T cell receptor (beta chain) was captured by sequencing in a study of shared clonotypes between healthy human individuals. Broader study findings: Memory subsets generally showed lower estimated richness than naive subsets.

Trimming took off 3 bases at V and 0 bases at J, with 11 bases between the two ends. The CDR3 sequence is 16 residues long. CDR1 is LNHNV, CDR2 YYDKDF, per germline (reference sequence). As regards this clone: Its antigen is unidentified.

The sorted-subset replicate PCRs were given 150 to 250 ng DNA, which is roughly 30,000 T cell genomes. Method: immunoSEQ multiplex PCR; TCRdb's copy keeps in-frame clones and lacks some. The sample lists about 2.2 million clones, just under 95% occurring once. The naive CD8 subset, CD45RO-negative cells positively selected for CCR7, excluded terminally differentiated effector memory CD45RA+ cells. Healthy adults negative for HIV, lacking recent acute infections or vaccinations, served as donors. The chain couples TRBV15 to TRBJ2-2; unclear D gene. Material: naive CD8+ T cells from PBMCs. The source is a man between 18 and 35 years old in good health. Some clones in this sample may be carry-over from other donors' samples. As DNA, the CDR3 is TGTGCCACCAGCAGTCTCTCGCTATCGAACACCGGGGAGCTGTTTTTT. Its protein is CATSSLSLSNTGELFF.